Below are 10 T cell receptor beta chains sequenced from a single sample in a study of blood T cell repertoires in COVID-19. Sequencing used immunoSEQ multiplex PCR; TCRdb keeps in-frame clones, though not all of them. The sample shows about 27,000 clones, roughly 88% of them seen only once. Sequencing was carried out using peripheral blood. The receptors were sampled from a woman in her 50s with active COVID-19.

This rearrangement joins TRBV28 to TRBJ2-7; 8 positions agree with TRBD2. V shed 7 bases, J shed 2 bases, and the junction held 7 bases outside the gene matches. This CDR3 region has 14 residues. Germline V CDR1 and CDR2: MDHEN, SYDVKM. CDR3 sequence reads: CASTPYGGAYEQYF. CDR3 nucleotides: TGTGCCAGCACCCCATACGGGGGGGCCTACGAGCAGTACTTC.

The rearrangement links TRBV28 to TRBJ1-2, with D perhaps matching TRBD1 (6 bases). The CDR3 contains 14 residues. V lost 6 bases to trimming and J lost 8 bases, with 19 bases between them. Germline V gene lookup returns CDR1 MDHEN and CDR2 SYDVKM. The chain's CDR3 is CASSLRTVFEGYTF. In nucleotides, the CDR3 is TGTGCCAGCAGCCTACGGACAGTTTTTGAGGGCTACACCTTC.

V gene TRBV6-5 combines with J gene TRBJ1-1; D might be TRBD1 (5 bases). The germline V gene has CDR1 MNHEY and CDR2 SVGAGI. The V and J ends lost 8 bases and 7 bases respectively, with 14 bases between them. This CDR3 spans 12 amino acids. The CDR3 DNA reads TGTGCCAGCGTGGGGTCAGGGCTTGAAGCTTTCTTT. As protein: CASVGSGLEAFF.

The V call is TRBV5-6, the J call TRBJ1-2; possibly TRBD1 for D (6 bases). This CDR3 has 13 residues. CDR1 is SGHDT, CDR2 YYEEEE, per germline. Trimming pared 2 bases from V and 2 bases from J, leaving 7 bases between. This CDR3 is CASSFQGNYGYTF. The CDR3 coding sequence is TGTGCCAGCAGCTTTCAGGGGAACTATGGCTACACCTTC.

This clone was observed once. The CDR3 protein is CASSQDSSSSNQPQHF. The CDR3 bases are TGTGCCAGCAGCCAAGATTCCAGTTCTAGCAATCAGCCCCAGCATTTT. The rearrangement joins TRBV4-2 to TRBJ1-5; D ambiguous. CDR1 and CDR2 (germline): LGHNA, YNFKEQ. The CDR3 sequence is 16 residues long. V lost 0 bases to trimming and J lost 0 bases, with 9 bases between them.

This chain joins TRBV5-4 and TRBJ2-1; the match to TRBD1 covers 8 bases. V shed 2 bases and J 8 bases; nucleotides not matched to a gene: 3. The CDR3 totals 13 residues. CDR1 and CDR2 from the germline V gene are SGHNT and YYREEE (reference sequence). CDR3 DNA: TGTGCCAGCAGCTTAAACAGGGGGGATGAGCAGTTCTTC. This codes for CASSLNRGDEQFF.

The CDR3 sequence: CASSEVAGGPIGELFF. In DNA form, the CDR3 reads TGCGCCAGCAGTGAGGTGGCGGGAGGGCCTATCGGGGAGCTGTTTTTT. The genes are TRBV10-1 and TRBJ2-2; 9 bases align to TRBD2. Germline V gene lookup returns CDR1 WNHNN and CDR2 SYGVQD (reference sequence). The junction had 8 bases not matched to a gene; V was cut back by 2 bases and J by 7 bases. This CDR3 region has 16 residues.

The CDR3: CASSSFAGGSYNEQFF. In DNA form, the CDR3 reads TGTGCCAGCAGTTCCTTTGCGGGAGGCTCCTACAATGAGCAGTTCTTC. The J gene is TRBJ2-1, the V gene TRBV6-5, with 8 bases fitting TRBD2. CDR3 length: 16 amino acids. Losses at the gene ends were 4 bases for V and 0 bases for J; bases not matched to a gene: 5. Germline V lookup: CDR1 MNHEY, CDR2 SVGAGI.

V is TRBV7-9 and J is TRBJ2-1; 11 bases map to TRBD2. Per the germline V gene, CDR1 is SEHNR and CDR2 is FQNEAQ (reference sequence). The CDR3 totals 14 residues. The junction had 6 bases not matched to a gene; V was cut back by 4 bases and J by 10 bases. CDR3 in amino acids: CASSSSGTSGEQFF. For the CDR3, the DNA is TGTGCCAGCAGCTCCTCCGGGACTAGCGGCGAGCAGTTCTTC.

The rearrangement uses TRBV15 and TRBJ2-2, with TRBD1 matching over 9 bases. The germline gives CDR1 LNHNV, CDR2 YYDKDF (reference sequence). This CDR3 has 15 residues. Losses at the gene ends were 2 bases for V and 5 bases for J; bases not matched to a gene: 3. The CDR3 bases are TGTGCCACCAGCAGAATACAGGGGGCTACCGGGGAGCTGTTTTTT. It specifies CATSRIQGATGELFF. The entire variable domain, with the rest obtained from reference TRBV15 and TRBJ2-2, is as follows: DAMVIQNPRYQVTQFGKPVTLSCSQTLNHNVMYWYQQKSSQAPKLLFHYYDKDFNNEADTPDNFQSRRPNTSFCFLDIRSPGLGDTAMYLCATSRIQGATGELFFGEGSRLTVL.